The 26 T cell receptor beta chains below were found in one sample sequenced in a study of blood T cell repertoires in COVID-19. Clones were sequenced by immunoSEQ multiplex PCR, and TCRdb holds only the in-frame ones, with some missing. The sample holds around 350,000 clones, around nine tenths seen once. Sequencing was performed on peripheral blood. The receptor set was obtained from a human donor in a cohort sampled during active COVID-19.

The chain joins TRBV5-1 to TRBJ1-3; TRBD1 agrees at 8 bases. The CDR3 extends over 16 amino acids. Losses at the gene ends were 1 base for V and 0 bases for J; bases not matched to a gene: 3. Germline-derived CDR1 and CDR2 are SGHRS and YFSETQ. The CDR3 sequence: CASSLLTGASGNTIYF. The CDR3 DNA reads TGCGCCAGCAGCTTGTTGACAGGGGCCTCTGGAAACACCATATATTTT.

The CDR3 DNA follows: TGTGCCAGCAGCTTAGAAACAGGCGCCCCATACGAGCAGTACTTC. This sequence encodes CASSLETGAPYEQYF. This chain joins TRBV7-6 and TRBJ2-7, with D possibly TRBD1 on 5 matching bases. The ends were cut back, 1 base at V and 4 bases at J, with 14 bases in the middle. Looked up from germline, CDR1 is SGHVS and CDR2 is FNYEAQ. CDR3 length: 15 residues.

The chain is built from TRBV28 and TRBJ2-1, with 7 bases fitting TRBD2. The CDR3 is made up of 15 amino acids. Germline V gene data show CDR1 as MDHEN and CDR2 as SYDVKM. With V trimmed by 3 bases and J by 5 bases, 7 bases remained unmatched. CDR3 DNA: TGTGCCAGCAGTTTGGGCGGGAGATGGGACAATGAGCAGTTCTTC. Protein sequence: CASSLGGRWDNEQFF. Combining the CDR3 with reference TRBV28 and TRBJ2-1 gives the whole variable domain DVKVTQSSRYLVKRTGEKVFLECVQDMDHENMFWYRQDPGLGLRLIYFSYDVKMKEKGDIPEGYSVSREKKERFSLILESASTNQTSMYLCASSLGGRWDNEQFFGPGTRLTVL.

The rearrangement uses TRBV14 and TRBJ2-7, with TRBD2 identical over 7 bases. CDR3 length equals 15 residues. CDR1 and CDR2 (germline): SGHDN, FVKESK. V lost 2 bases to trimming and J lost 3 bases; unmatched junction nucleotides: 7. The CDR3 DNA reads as TGTGCCAGCAGCCAACGCGGGGGATTCGTCTACGAGCAGTACTTC. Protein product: CASSQRGGFVYEQYF.

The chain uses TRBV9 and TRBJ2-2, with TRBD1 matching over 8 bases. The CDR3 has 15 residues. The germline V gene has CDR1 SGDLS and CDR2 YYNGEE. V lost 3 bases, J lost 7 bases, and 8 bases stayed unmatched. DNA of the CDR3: TGTGCCAGCAGCGCCTGGACAGGGCTATACGGGGAGCTGTTTTTT. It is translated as CASSAWTGLYGELFF.

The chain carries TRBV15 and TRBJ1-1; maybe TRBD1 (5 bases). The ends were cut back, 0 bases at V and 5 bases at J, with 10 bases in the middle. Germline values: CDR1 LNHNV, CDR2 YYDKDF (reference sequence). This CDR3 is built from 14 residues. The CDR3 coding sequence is TGTGCCACCAGCAGAGATCTCAGGGCAACTGAAGCTTTCTTT. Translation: CATSRDLRATEAFF.

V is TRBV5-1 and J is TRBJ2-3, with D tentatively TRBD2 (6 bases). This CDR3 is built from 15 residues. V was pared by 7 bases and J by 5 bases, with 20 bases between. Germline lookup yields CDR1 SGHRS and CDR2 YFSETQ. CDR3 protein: CASSLGGAGGDTQYF. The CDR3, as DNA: TGCGCCAGCTCCTTGGGGGGAGCGGGCGGAGATACGCAGTATTTT.

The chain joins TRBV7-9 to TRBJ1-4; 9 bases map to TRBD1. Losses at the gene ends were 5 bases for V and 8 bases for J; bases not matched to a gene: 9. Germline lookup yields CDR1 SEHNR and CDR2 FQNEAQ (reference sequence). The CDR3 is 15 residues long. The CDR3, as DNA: TGTGCCAGCAGCACCGGGACAGGGAGGCTGGAAAAACTGTTTTTT. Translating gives CASSTGTGRLEKLFF. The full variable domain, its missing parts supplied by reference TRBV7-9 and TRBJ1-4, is DTGVSQNPRHKITKRGQNVTFRCDPISEHNRLYWYRQTLGQGPEFLTYFQNEAQLEKSRLLSDRFSAERPKGSFSTLEIQRTEQGDSAMYLCASSTGTGRLEKLFFGSGTQLSVL.

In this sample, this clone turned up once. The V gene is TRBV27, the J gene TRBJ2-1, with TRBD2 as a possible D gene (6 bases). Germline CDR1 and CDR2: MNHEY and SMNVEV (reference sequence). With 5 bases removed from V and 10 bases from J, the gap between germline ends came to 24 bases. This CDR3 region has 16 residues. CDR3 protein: CASSPLTGLPFSEQFF. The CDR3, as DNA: TGTGCCAGCAGTCCACTCACGGGACTCCCTTTCTCCGAGCAGTTCTTC.

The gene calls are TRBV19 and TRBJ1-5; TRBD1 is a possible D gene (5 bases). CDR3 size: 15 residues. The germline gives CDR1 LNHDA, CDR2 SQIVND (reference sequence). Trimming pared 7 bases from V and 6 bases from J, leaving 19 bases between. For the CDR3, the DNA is TGTGCCAGTACCATCGCGCAGGGTCGAGGTCAGCCCCAGCATTTT. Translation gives CASTIAQGRGQPQHF.

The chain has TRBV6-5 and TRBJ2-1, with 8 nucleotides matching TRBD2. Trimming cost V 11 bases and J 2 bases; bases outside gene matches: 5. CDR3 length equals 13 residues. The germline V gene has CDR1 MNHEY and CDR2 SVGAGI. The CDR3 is CAYGGATYNEQFF. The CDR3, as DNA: TGTGCCTACGGGGGGGCAACCTACAATGAGCAGTTCTTC.

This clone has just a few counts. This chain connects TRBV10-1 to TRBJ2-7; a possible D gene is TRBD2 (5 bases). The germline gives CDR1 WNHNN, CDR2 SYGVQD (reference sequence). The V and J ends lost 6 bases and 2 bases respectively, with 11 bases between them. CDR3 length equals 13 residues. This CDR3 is CASSPDGTYEQYF. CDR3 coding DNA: TGCGCCAGCAGCCCAGACGGGACCTACGAGCAGTACTTC.

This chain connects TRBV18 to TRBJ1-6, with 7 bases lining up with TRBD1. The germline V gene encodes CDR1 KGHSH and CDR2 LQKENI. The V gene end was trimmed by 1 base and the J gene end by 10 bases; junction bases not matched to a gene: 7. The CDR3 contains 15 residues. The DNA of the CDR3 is TGTGCCAGCTCACCACAGGGGGCAGGGAAATCACCCCTCCACTTT. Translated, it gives CASSPQGAGKSPLHF. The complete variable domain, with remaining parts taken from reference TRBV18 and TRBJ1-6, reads NAGVMQNPRHLVRRRGQEARLRCSPMKGHSHVYWYRQLPEEGLKFMVYLQKENIIDESGMPKERFSAEFPKEGPSILRIQQVVRGDSAAYFCASSPQGAGKSPLHFGNGTRLTVT.

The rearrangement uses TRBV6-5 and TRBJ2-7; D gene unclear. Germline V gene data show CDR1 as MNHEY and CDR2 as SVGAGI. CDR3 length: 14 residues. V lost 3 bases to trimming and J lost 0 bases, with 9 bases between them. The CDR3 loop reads CASSYSPYSYEQYF. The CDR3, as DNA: TGTGCCAGCAGTTATTCCCCTTACTCCTACGAGCAGTACTTC.

CDR3 nucleotide sequence: TGCGCCAGCAGCTTGGCAGCGGGGGCAGACACCGGGGAGCTGTTTTTT. Its translation is CASSLAAGADTGELFF. The chain couples TRBV5-1 to TRBJ2-2, with TRBD2 identical over 8 bases. CDR3 length equals 16 residues. After removal of 0 bases from V and 3 bases from J, the junction contained 4 bases not matched to a gene. CDR1 is SGHRS and CDR2 is YFSETQ in the germline V gene. Looking up the rest from reference TRBV5-1 and TRBJ2-2 gives the full variable domain: KAGVTQTPRYLIKTRGQQVTLSCSPISGHRSVSWYQQTPGQGLQFLFEYFSETQRNKGNFPGRFSGRQFSNSRSEMNVSTLELGDSALYLCASSLAAGADTGELFFGEGSRLTVL.

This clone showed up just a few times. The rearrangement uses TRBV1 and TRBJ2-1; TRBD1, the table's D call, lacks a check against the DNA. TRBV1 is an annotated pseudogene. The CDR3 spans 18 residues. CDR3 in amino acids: CTSSQEWARAPSYNEQFF. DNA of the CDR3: TGCACCAGCAGCCAAGAGTGGGCGAGAGCTCCCTCCTACAATGAGCAGTTCTTC.

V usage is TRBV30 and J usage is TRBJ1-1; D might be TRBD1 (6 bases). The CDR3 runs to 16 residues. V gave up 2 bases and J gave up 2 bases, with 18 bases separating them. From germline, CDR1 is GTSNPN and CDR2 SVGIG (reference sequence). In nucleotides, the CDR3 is TGTGCCTGGAGTCCGGGGGGCGATCCCCGAAACACTGAAGCTTTCTTT. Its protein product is CAWSPGGDPRNTEAFF.

The CDR3 coding sequence is TGTGCCAGCAGCGGCTTGGGCGGGAGGGCATCCGAGCAGTACTTC. Protein product: CASSGLGGRASEQYF. V gene TRBV9 combines with J gene TRBJ2-7, with 9 bases matching TRBD2. CDR3 length: 15 amino acids. With V trimmed by 3 bases and J by 6 bases, 10 bases remained unmatched. Germline CDR1 is SGDLS and CDR2 is YYNGEE.

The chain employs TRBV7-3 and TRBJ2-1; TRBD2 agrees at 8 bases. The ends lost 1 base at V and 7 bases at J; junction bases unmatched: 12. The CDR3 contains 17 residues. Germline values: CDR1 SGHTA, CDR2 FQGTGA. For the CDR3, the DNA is TGTGCCAGCAGCTTAAGGGGAGAGACGGGAGGGAGGAATGAGCAGTTCTTC. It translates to CASSLRGETGGRNEQFF.

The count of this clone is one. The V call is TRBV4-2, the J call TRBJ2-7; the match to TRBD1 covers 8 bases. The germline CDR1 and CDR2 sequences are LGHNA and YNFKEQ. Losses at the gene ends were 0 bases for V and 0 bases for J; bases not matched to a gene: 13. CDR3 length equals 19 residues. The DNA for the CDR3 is TGTGCCAGCAGCCAAGAGGGGTCAGGGGGCTCCTTTAGCTCCTACGAGCAGTACTTC. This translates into CASSQEGSGGSFSSYEQYF.

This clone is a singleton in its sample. CDR3 in amino acids: CASRGPGEYQPQHF. CDR3 DNA: TGTGCCAGCAGGGGGCCAGGGGAGTATCAGCCCCAGCATTTT. V and J are TRBV27 and TRBJ1-5, with D possibly TRBD1 on 6 matching bases. The ends were cut back, 6 bases at V and 5 bases at J, with 14 bases in the middle. Germline V gives CDR1 MNHEY, CDR2 SMNVEV (reference sequence). CDR3 length equals 14 residues.

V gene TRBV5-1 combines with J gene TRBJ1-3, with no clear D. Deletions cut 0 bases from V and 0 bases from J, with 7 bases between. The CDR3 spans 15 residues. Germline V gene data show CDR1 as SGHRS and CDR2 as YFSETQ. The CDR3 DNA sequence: TGCGCCAGCAGCTTGGTCGGAGTCTCTGGAAACACCATATATTTT. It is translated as CASSLVGVSGNTIYF.

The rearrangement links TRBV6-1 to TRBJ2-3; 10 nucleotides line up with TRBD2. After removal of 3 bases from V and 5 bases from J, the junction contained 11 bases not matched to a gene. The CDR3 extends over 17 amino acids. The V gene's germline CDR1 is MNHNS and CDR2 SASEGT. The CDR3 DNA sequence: TGTGCCAGCAGTGACTTGGCTAGCGGGAGTACCGGAGATACGCAGTATTTT. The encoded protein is CASSDLASGSTGDTQYF.

CDR3 residues: CASSAGEWTGELFF. The CDR3 coding sequence is TGTGCCAGCAGCGCGGGGGAGTGGACCGGGGAGCTGTTTTTT. V and J are TRBV5-4 and TRBJ2-2; 7 bases line up with TRBD2. The CDR3 is 14 amino acids. V lost 4 bases to trimming and J lost 5 bases; unmatched junction nucleotides: 5. CDR1 is SGHNT, CDR2 YYREEE, per germline (reference sequence).

The CDR3 sequence: CASSLIRLYTYNEQFF. The DNA for the CDR3 is TGTGCCAGCAGCTTAATTCGGTTATATACCTACAATGAGCAGTTCTTC. The chain recombines TRBV7-2 with TRBJ2-1; unclear D gene. The CDR3 has 16 amino acids. V was clipped by 2 bases and J by 2 bases, with 13 bases between them. The germline gives CDR1 SGHTA, CDR2 FQGNSA. The entire variable domain, with the rest obtained from reference TRBV7-2 and TRBJ2-1, is as follows: GAGVSQSPSNKVTEKGKDVELRCDPISGHTALYWYRQSLGQGLEFLIYFQGNSAPDKSGLPSDRFSAERTGGSVSTLTIQRTQQEDSAVYLCASSLIRLYTYNEQFFGPGTRLTVL.

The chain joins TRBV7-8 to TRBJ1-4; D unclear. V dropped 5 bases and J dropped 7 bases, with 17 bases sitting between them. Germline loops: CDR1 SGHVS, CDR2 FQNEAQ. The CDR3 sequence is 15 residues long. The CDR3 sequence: CASSPLSEASEKLFF. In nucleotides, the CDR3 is TGTGCCAGCAGCCCCCTTTCCGAGGCTTCTGAAAAACTGTTTTTT.